This passage covers 29 T cell receptor beta chains from one sample sequenced in a study of blood T cell repertoires in COVID-19 (dated by TCRdb to about 2020). The receptor library was made with the immunoSEQ multiplex PCR assay. TCRdb took over this immuneACCESS table, retaining in-frame rearrangements with V and J assigned. Such tables are incomplete; in checked studies, under half of the missing clones stem from an unresolved V gene, and the remainder is unexplained. Counted in this sample were about 200,000 clones; about 88% of them appeared once. Of the sample, around 17% falls within the top ten clones. The source material was peripheral blood. The receptor set was obtained from a man aged 45-60 years with COVID-19, enrolled during active disease.

The chain combines TRBV3-1 (or the pseudogene TRBV3-2) with TRBJ2-3, with 8 bases lining up with TRBD2. V shed 2 bases, J shed 4 bases, and the junction held 8 bases outside the gene matches. This CDR3 spans 16 amino acids. The V gene's germline CDR1 is LGHDT and CDR2 YNNKEL (reference sequence). The CDR3 bases are TGTGCCAGCAGCCAACCCTCTCCGGGGGGGGCAGATACGCAGTATTTT. The encoded protein is CASSQPSPGGADTQYF.

This clone was counted between two and nine times. The chain combines TRBV7-6 with TRBJ2-7, with a tentative D call TRBD2 (6 bases). V was shortened by 1 base and J by 2 bases, with 12 bases between the two germline ends. The length of the CDR3 is 15 residues. The germline V gene encodes CDR1 SGHVS and CDR2 FNYEAQ. The CDR3 DNA follows: TGTGCCAGCAGCTTAGGGCTAGGCGGGACCTACGAGCAGTACTTC. Amino acid sequence: CASSLGLGGTYEQYF.

The chain carries TRBV7-6 and TRBJ2-3, with TRBD2 matching 8 bases. This CDR3 is built from 16 residues. Germline CDR1 and CDR2: SGHVS and FNYEAQ. The J segment lost 2 bases and the V segment lost 1 base, leaving 5 bases of the junction unmatched. As DNA, the CDR3 is TGTGCCAGCAGCTTAGGTGCGGGGGGAAACACAGATACGCAGTATTTT. Protein: CASSLGAGGNTDTQYF.

This chain uses TRBV19 with TRBJ2-6, with a possible D match to TRBD1 (5 bases). V lost 8 bases and J 1 base, leaving 15 bases between the germline ends. The germline V gene encodes CDR1 LNHDA and CDR2 SQIVND (reference sequence). The CDR3 is made up of 16 amino acids. Here the CDR3 reads CASERIKGSGANVLTF. The CDR3 region has the DNA TGTGCCAGTGAACGGATTAAGGGGTCTGGGGCCAACGTCCTGACTTTC.

The chain carries TRBV19 and TRBJ1-4; D is unresolved. CDR1 is LNHDA and CDR2 is SQIVND in the germline V gene (reference sequence). Trimming removed 6 bases from V and 3 bases from J, with 8 bases in between. The CDR3 is 13 amino acids. The CDR3 sequence is CASRTRSNEKLFF. CDR3 DNA sequence: TGTGCCAGTAGGACAAGGTCTAATGAAAAACTGTTTTTT.

This chain uses TRBV24-1 with TRBJ2-3; 10 nucleotides match TRBD2. V lost 2 bases and J lost 7; bases outside the gene matches: 8. Germline-derived CDR1 and CDR2 are KGHDR and SFDVKD. The CDR3 length is 16 residues. CDR3 DNA sequence: TGTGCCACCAGTGATTCGGCTAGCGGGAGCAGGAATACGCAGTATTTT. Translation gives CATSDSASGSRNTQYF.

In its sample, this clone was seen a few times. The chain links TRBV5-8 to TRBJ1-5; the match to TRBD1 covers 8 bases. The CDR3 length is 15 residues. Looked up from germline, CDR1 is SGHTS and CDR2 is YDEGEE. The V gene end was trimmed by 0 bases and the J gene end by 7 bases; junction bases not matched to a gene: 6. The CDR3 loop reads CASSLDRGGYQPQHF. CDR3 in DNA: TGTGCCAGCAGCTTGGACAGGGGGGGTTACCAGCCCCAGCATTTT. Variable domain in full (rest from reference TRBV5-8 and TRBJ1-5): EAGVTQSPTHLIKTRGQQATLRCSPISGHTSVYWYQQALGLGLQFLLWYDEGEERNRGNFPPRFSGRQFPNYSSELNVNALELEDSALYLCASSLDRGGYQPQHFGDGTRLSIL.

V gene TRBV3-1 (or the pseudogene TRBV3-2) combines with J gene TRBJ2-1; 15 positions match TRBD2. From germline, CDR1 is LGHDT and CDR2 YNNKEL (reference sequence). The CDR3 has 19 amino acids. J was trimmed by 2 bases and V by 4 bases; bases with no gene match: 9. The CDR3 loop is CASSPRTGLAGGTYNEQFF. DNA for the CDR3: TGTGCCAGCAGCCCTCGAACGGGACTAGCGGGGGGAACCTACAATGAGCAGTTCTTC.

This clone has at least ten counts. The chain has TRBV5-1 and TRBJ1-4; 7 bases are a match to TRBD1. The CDR3 is made up of 14 amino acids. Germline V lookup: CDR1 SGHRS, CDR2 YFSETQ. V was pared by 5 bases and J by 8 bases, with 9 bases of the junction left unmatched. In nucleotides, the CDR3 is TGCGCCAGCAGGCTGGACAGGTTCGGAGAAAAACTGTTTTTT. It is translated as CASRLDRFGEKLFF.

This rearrangement joins TRBV5-1 to TRBJ1-3; a weak D match, TRBD1 (5 bases). The CDR3 loop spans 14 amino acids. V was cut by 5 bases and J by 0 bases, with 9 bases left in between. The germline gives CDR1 SGHRS, CDR2 YFSETQ. The CDR3 here is CASRGPLSGNTIYF. CDR3 sequence (DNA): TGCGCCAGCAGGGGGCCCCTCTCTGGAAACACCATATATTTT.

V is TRBV2 and J is TRBJ2-7; a possible D gene is TRBD2 (7 bases). The V end was cut by 7 bases, the J end by 3 bases, with 19 bases between. In germline, CDR1 is SNHLY, CDR2 FYNNEI. CDR3 length: 15 amino acids. The CDR3 protein is CASTPGEGGYYEQYF. As DNA, the CDR3 is TGTGCCAGCACCCCCGGGGAGGGGGGGTACTACGAGCAGTACTTC.

The V gene is TRBV6-5, the J gene TRBJ2-3; TRBD1 matches 9 bases. CDR3 length: 13 residues. After removal of 8 bases from V and 5 bases from J, the junction contained 5 bases not matched to a gene. Germline CDR1 reads MNHEY; CDR2 reads SVGAGI. For the CDR3, the DNA is TGTGCCAGCGACCGGGACAGGGTAGATACGCAGTATTTT. Protein product: CASDRDRVDTQYF.

This clone was detected once. The chain employs TRBV6-1 and TRBJ1-5; D is unclear. The ends were cut back, 2 bases at V and 3 bases at J, with 5 bases in the middle. The germline CDR1 and CDR2 sequences are MNHNS and SASEGT. CDR3 length: 13 amino acids. CDR3 residues: CASSENHNQPQHF. In DNA, the CDR3 is TGTGCCAGCAGTGAAAATCACAATCAGCCCCAGCATTTT.

V is TRBV19 and J is TRBJ2-7; D perhaps matches TRBD1 (6 bases). The germline V gene has CDR1 LNHDA and CDR2 SQIVND (reference sequence). V was clipped by 4 bases and J by 0 bases, with 13 bases between them. There are 15 residues in the CDR3. The CDR3 nucleotides are TGTGCCAGTAGTACACAACAGGGTCTCTCCTACGAGCAGTACTTC. Translation gives CASSTQQGLSYEQYF.

CDR3 coding DNA: TGTGCCAGTAAAAGACAGGGGGAAAGCGATCAGCCCCAGCATTTT. This gives the protein CASKRQGESDQPQHF. V usage is TRBV19 and J usage is TRBJ1-5; 9 nucleotides align to TRBD1. The V gene's germline CDR1 is LNHDA and CDR2 SQIVND (reference sequence). The CDR3 sequence is 15 residues long. Losses at the gene ends were 7 bases for V and 5 bases for J; bases not matched to a gene: 9.

The genes are TRBV7-6 and TRBJ2-3; no reliable D call. From germline, CDR1 is SGHVS and CDR2 FNYEAQ. The V and J ends lost 8 bases and 3 bases respectively, with 15 bases between them. The CDR3 covers 14 residues. The CDR3 sequence is CASARGSGTDTQYF. CDR3 sequence (DNA): TGTGCCAGCGCAAGAGGATCCGGGACAGATACGCAGTATTTT.

This clone has only a few counts. The chain carries TRBV6-5 and TRBJ1-1; 7 nucleotides agree with TRBD1. Germline trimming cut 5 bases from V and 9 bases from J; bases unmatched to any gene: 6. The CDR3 covers 12 residues. The V gene's germline CDR1 is MNHEY and CDR2 SVGAGI. For the CDR3, the DNA is TGTGCCAGCAGTAAATCAGGGGGTAAAGCTTTCTTT. It translates to CASSKSGGKAFF.

The chain has TRBV7-3 and TRBJ2-1; 11 bases are a match to TRBD2. V lost 5 bases and J lost 2; bases outside the gene matches: 11. The CDR3 consists of 18 residues. Germline V gene lookup returns CDR1 SGHTA and CDR2 FQGTGA. CDR3 region: CASSPRLGLAGPYNEQFF. CDR3 in DNA: TGTGCCAGCAGCCCCCGGCTCGGACTAGCGGGCCCCTACAATGAGCAGTTCTTC.

The J gene is TRBJ1-2, the V gene TRBV4-2; D might be TRBD1 (5 bases). The CDR3 is 15 residues long. Germline V gives CDR1 LGHNA, CDR2 YNFKEQ. Trimming pared 4 bases from V and 6 bases from J, leaving 18 bases between. The CDR3 coding sequence is TGTGCCAGCAGCCCCCCGACGCAGGAGGGGAATGGCTACACCTTC. It yields the protein CASSPPTQEGNGYTF.

This clone was detected once. The genes are TRBV5-5 and TRBJ2-7, with TRBD2 identical over 7 bases. Germline V CDR1 and CDR2: SGHKS, YYEKEE (reference sequence). This CDR3 is built from 16 residues. The trim removed 1 base at V and 5 bases at J, leaving 12 bases unmatched. CDR3 in amino acids: CASSLLLLASRNEQYF. Written as DNA, the CDR3 is TGTGCCAGCAGCTTGTTGTTACTAGCGAGTCGCAACGAGCAGTACTTC.

The rearrangement uses TRBV15 and TRBJ2-3, with TRBD2 matching over 10 bases. The J segment lost 0 bases and the V segment lost 8 bases, leaving 11 bases of the junction unmatched. Germline CDR1 reads LNHNV; CDR2 reads YYDKDF (reference sequence). The CDR3 totals 17 residues. The CDR3 reads CATYPFGLAVSTDTQYF. The CDR3 bases are TGTGCCACCTATCCCTTTGGACTAGCGGTTAGCACAGATACGCAGTATTTT.

This clone was counted a single time. The chain combines TRBV2 with TRBJ2-1; 15 bases are shared with TRBD2. In germline, CDR1 is SNHLY, CDR2 FYNNEI. J was trimmed by 8 bases and V by 6 bases; bases with no gene match: 5. The length of the CDR3 is 15 residues. The CDR3 protein is CASRGLAGGTDEQFF. DNA for the CDR3: TGTGCCAGCAGGGGACTAGCGGGAGGCACCGATGAGCAGTTCTTC.

The chain links TRBV30 to TRBJ1-2; no reliable D call. The CDR3 sequence is 14 residues long. The V end lost 0 bases, the J end lost 7 bases, and 15 bases lay between the germline ends. Germline V lookup: CDR1 GTSNPN, CDR2 SVGIG (reference sequence). The CDR3 coding sequence is TGTGCCTGGAGTGTAATTGTCGGGAGTAGTGGCTACACCTTC. Translated: CAWSVIVGSSGYTF.

This chain joins TRBV10-3 and TRBJ1-5, with D possibly matching TRBD1 (5 bases). The germline V and J ends were trimmed by 2 bases and 3 bases, with 8 bases remaining between them. CDR3 length: 14 amino acids. Germline loops: CDR1 ENHRY, CDR2 SYGVKD. CDR3 amino acids: CAISELGDNQPQHF. In nucleotides, the CDR3 is TGTGCCATCAGTGAGCTAGGGGACAATCAGCCCCAGCATTTT.

The V and J genes are TRBV29-1 and TRBJ2-1; 9 nucleotides align to TRBD2. This CDR3 has 15 residues. Germline lookup yields CDR1 SQVTM and CDR2 ANQGSEA. The CDR3 DNA sequence: TGCACCGCGGGTGGCGGGGCGGGAGGGTTCAATGAGCAGTTCTTC. Translating gives CTAGGGAGGFNEQFF.

This chain links TRBV5-8 with TRBJ2-7, with 7 nucleotides matching TRBD1. Trimming took 4 bases from V and 4 from J; bases not matched to a gene: 5. The CDR3 totals 13 residues. CDR1 SGHTS and CDR2 YDEGEE come from the germline V gene. DNA of the CDR3: TGTGCCAGCAGCCCCGGGACAGCATACGAGCAGTACTTC. This codes for CASSPGTAYEQYF.

The chain has TRBV6-5 and TRBJ1-5; D is possibly TRBD1 (5 bases). This CDR3 has 15 amino acids. V lost 6 bases and J lost 2, with 14 bases in between. The germline V gene encodes CDR1 MNHEY and CDR2 SVGAGI. The DNA for the CDR3 is TGTGCCAGCAGGGGGCAGTGGATGGGCAATCAGCCCCAGCATTTT. Its translation: CASRGQWMGNQPQHF.

The chain is built from TRBV2 and TRBJ1-3; tentative D call: TRBD1 (5 bases). The V gene's germline CDR1 is SNHLY and CDR2 FYNNEI. The V and J ends lost 5 bases and 1 base respectively, with 9 bases between them. CDR3 length: 14 amino acids. The CDR3 spells CASSITGSGNTIYF. The CDR3 nucleotides read TGTGCCAGCAGTATTACAGGTTCTGGAAACACCATATATTTT.

This clone was found once. The chain joins TRBV9 to TRBJ2-7; 7 bases map to TRBD1. In germline, CDR1 is SGDLS, CDR2 YYNGEE. The CDR3 loop spans 16 amino acids. The V gene end was trimmed by 1 base and the J gene end by 6 bases; junction bases not matched to a gene: 13. The CDR3 protein is CASSVSLGGQDSEQYF. CDR3 DNA sequence: TGTGCCAGCAGCGTATCCCTAGGGGGCCAGGATTCCGAGCAGTACTTC.